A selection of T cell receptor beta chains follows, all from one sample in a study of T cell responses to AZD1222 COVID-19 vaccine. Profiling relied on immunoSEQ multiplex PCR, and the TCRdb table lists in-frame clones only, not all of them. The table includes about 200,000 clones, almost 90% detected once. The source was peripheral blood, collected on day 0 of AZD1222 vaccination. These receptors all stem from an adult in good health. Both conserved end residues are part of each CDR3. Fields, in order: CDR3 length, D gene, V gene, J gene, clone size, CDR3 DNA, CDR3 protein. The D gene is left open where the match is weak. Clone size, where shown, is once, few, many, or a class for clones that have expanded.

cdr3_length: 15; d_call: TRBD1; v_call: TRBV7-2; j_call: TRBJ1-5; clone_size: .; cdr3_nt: TGTGCCAGCAGCATTAGGGCAGGGGGCGATCAGCCCCAGCATTTT; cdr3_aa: CASSIRAGGDQPQHF
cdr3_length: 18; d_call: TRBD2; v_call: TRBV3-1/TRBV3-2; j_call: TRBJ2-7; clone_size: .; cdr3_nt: TGTGCCAGCAGCCCGGGACTAGCGGGCGGGGGATTTACCTACGAGCAGTACTTC; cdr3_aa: CASSPGLAGGGFTYEQYF
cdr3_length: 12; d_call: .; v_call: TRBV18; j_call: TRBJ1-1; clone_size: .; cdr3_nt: TGTGCCAGCTCAAGGGAGTTTGCTGAAGCTTTCTTT; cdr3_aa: CASSREFAEAFF
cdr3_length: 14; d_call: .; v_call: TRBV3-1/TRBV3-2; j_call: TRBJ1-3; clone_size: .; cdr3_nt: TGTGCCAGCAGCCAAGAGTCAGGGGCAAACACCATATATTTT; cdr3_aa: CASSQESGANTIYF
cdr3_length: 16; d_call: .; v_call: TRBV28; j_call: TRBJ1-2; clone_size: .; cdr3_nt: TGTGCCAGCAGTGAGCCGGGAACAGGGAAGATTTATGGCTACACCTTC; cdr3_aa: CASSEPGTGKIYGYTF
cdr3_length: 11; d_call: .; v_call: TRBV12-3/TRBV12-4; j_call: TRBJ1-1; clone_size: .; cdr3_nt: TGTGCCAGCAGTTACCAAGGTGAAGCTTTCTTT; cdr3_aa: CASSYQGEAFF
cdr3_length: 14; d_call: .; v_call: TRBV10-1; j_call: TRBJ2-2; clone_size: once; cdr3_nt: TGCGCCACGTCGGACAAACCGAACACCGGGGAGCTGTTTTTT; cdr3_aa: CATSDKPNTGELFF
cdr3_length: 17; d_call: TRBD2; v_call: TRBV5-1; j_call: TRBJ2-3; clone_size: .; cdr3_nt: TGCGCCAGCAGCTTGAGGAGGACTAGCGGGGGTGCAGATACGCAGTATTTT; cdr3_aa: CASSLRRTSGGADTQYF
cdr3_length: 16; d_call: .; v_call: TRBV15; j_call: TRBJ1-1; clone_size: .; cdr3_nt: TGTGCCACCAGCAGAGAAAGTAGATGGATGAACACTGAAGCTTTCTTT; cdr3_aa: CATSRESRWMNTEAFF
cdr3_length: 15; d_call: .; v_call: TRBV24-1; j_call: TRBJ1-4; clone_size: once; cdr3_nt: TGTGCCACCAGTGCACCCGGACTTCCCAATGAAAAACTGTTTTTT; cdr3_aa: CATSAPGLPNEKLFF
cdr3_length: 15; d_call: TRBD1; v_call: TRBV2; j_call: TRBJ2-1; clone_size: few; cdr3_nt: TGTGCCAGCGCCATTAGGGACAGGGGGCGAAATGAGCAGTTCTTC; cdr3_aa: CASAIRDRGRNEQFF
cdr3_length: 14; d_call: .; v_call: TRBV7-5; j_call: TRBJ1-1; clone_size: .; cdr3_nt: TGTGTCAGATTTTTTTCAGGGGTGGACACTGAAGCTTTCTTT; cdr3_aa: CVRFFSGVDTEAFF
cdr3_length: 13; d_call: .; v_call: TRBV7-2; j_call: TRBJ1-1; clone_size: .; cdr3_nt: TGTGCCAGCAGTTTCACAGGAAGCACTGAAGCTTTCTTT; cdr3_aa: CASSFTGSTEAFF
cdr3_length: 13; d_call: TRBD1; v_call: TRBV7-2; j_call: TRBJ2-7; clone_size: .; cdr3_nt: TGTGCCAGCAGCTCTTCGACAGGGGTCGAGCAGTACTTC; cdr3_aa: CASSSSTGVEQYF
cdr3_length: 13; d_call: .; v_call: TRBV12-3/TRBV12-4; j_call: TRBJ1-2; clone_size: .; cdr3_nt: TGTGCCAGCAGTTTTGACACTAACTATGGCTACACCTTC; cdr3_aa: CASSFDTNYGYTF
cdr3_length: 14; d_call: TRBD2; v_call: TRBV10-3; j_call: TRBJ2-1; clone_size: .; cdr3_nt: TGTGCCATCGGGGCGCGGGGGGCCAACAATGAGCAGTTCTTC; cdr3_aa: CAIGARGANNEQFF
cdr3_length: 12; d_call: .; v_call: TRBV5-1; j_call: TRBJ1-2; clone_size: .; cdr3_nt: TGCGCCAGCAGCTTGGAGGGTTCCGGCTACACCTTC; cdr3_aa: CASSLEGSGYTF
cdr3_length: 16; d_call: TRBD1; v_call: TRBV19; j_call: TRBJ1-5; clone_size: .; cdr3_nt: TGTGCCAGTAGACCAGAACCGGGACAGGGGATTCAGCCCCAGCATTTT; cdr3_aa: CASRPEPGQGIQPQHF
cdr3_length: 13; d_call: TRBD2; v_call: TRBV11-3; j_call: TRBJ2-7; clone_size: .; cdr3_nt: TGTGCCAGCAGCTTACGGGGGGGCTCCGAGCAGTACTTC; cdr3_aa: CASSLRGGSEQYF
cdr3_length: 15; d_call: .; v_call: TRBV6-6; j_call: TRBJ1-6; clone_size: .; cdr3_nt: TGTGCCAGCAGTTACTCGGGGCAGTCTAATTCACCCCTCCACTTT; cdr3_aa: CASSYSGQSNSPLHF
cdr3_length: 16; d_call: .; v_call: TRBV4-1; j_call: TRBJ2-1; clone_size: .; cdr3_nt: TGCGCCAGCAGCCGAGGGACCTTAAGGATCCACAATGAGCAGTTCTTC; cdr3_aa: CASSRGTLRIHNEQFF
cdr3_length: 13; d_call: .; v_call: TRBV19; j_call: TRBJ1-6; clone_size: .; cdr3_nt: TGTGCCAGTAGTACGAGGGGGGGTTCACCCCTCCACTTT; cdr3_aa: CASSTRGGSPLHF
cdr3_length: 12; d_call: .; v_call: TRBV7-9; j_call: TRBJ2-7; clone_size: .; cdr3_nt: TGTGCCAGCAGTCCAGCCTATTACGAGCAGTACTTC; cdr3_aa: CASSPAYYEQYF
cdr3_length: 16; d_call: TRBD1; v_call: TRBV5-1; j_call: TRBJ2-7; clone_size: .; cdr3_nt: TGCGCCAGCAGCTTGGTCCGGGACAGGTTCTCCTACGAGCAGTACTTC; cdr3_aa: CASSLVRDRFSYEQYF
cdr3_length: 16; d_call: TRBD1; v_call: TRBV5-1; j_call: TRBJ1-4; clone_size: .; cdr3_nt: TGCGCCAGCAGACCTCTAAACCAGGGAGGGGGCGAAAAACTGTTTTTT; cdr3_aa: CASRPLNQGGGEKLFF
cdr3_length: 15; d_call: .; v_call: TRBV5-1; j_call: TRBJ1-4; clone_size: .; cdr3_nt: TGCGCCAGCAGCTCCCGGACAGTAACTAATGAAAAACTGTTTTTT; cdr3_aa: CASSSRTVTNEKLFF
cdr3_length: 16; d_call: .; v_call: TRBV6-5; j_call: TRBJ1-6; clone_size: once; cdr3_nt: TGTGCCAGCAGTTACGGTGTTCCCTCCTATAATTCACCCCTCCACTTT; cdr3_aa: CASSYGVPSYNSPLHF
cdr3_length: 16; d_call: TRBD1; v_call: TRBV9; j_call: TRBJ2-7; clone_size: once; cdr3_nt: TGTGCCAGCAGCGTAGATTTTCCAGGGACAGGGTACGAGCAGTACTTC; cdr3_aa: CASSVDFPGTGYEQYF
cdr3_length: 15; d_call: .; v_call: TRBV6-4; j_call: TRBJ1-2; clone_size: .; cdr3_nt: TGTGCCAGCAGTGACACTCAGGACAGTGTCTATGGCTACACCTTC; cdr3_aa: CASSDTQDSVYGYTF
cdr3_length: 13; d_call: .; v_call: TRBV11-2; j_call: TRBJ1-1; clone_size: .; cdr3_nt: TGTGCCAGCAGCTTGGTGACAGACACTGAAGCTTTCTTT; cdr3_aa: CASSLVTDTEAFF
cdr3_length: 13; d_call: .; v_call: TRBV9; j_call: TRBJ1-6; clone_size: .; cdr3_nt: TGTGCCAGCAGCGTAGGGCCCAATTCACCCCTCCACTTT; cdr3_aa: CASSVGPNSPLHF
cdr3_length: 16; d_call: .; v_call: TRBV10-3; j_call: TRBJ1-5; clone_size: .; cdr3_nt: TGTGCCATCAGTGAGTCAGGAAAGGCAGTTATAGAGCCCCAGCATTTT; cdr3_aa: CAISESGKAVIEPQHF
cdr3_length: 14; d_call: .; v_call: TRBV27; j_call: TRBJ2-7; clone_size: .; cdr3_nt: TGTGCCAGCAGTTTAAACGTCGGGGCTTACGAGCAGTACTTC; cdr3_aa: CASSLNVGAYEQYF